These 7 T cell receptor beta chains came from one sample sequenced in a study. TCRdb re-called the 5' RACE reads with MiXCR, one entry per CDR3 protein. The table shows around 29,000 distinct CDR3 sequences, with 26% occurring only once. The sequenced material came from naive CD4+ T cells sorted from a lymph node. Subset here: naive CD4+ T cells, CD4+CD45RA+CD25-. The receptor source for this set is a female donor with breast cancer.

The chain links TRBV24-1 to TRBJ2-3; 14 bases line up with TRBD2. Trimming cost V 3 bases and J 4 bases; bases outside gene matches: 5. This CDR3 is built from 17 residues. Germline lookup yields CDR1 KGHDR and CDR2 SFDVKD. In DNA form, the CDR3 reads TGTGCCACCAGTGATCTGAGACTAGCGGGAGGGGCAGATACGCAGTATTTT. Protein product: CATSDLRLAGGADTQYF.

The chain links TRBV2 to TRBJ1-5; possibly TRBD1 for D (5 bases). This CDR3 has 14 residues. The V and J ends lost 6 bases and 7 bases respectively, with 16 bases between them. Germline V gene sequence: CDR1 SNHLY, CDR2 FYNNEI. CDR3 coding DNA: TGTGCCAGCAGCCGAACAGGAGTGGAGCAGCCCCAGCATTTT. Protein sequence: CASSRTGVEQPQHF. The variable domain in full, completed from reference TRBV2 and TRBJ1-5, reads EPEVTQTPSHQVTQMGQEVILRCVPISNHLYFYWYRQILGQKVEFLVSFYNNEISEKSEIFDDQFSVERPDGSNFTLKIRSTKLEDSAMYFCASSRTGVEQPQHFGDGTRLSIL.

The V call is TRBV6-2 or TRBV6-3, the J call TRBJ1-5; D might be TRBD1 (5 bases). This CDR3 comprises 15 residues. V dropped 0 bases and J dropped 1 base, with 7 bases sitting between them. In germline, CDR1 is MNHEY, CDR2 SVGEGT. This CDR3 reads CASSYSGGSNQPQHF. CDR3 coding DNA: TGTGCCAGCAGTTACTCCGGGGGGAGCAATCAGCCCCAGCATTTT.

The chain joins TRBV6-5 to TRBJ1-5; no reliable D call. This CDR3 region has 12 residues. Germline loops: CDR1 MNHEY, CDR2 SVGAGI. V lost 6 bases and J lost 5, with 8 bases in between. The chain's CDR3 is CASRSVDQPQHF. Here the CDR3 DNA reads TGTGCCAGCAGATCAGTTGATCAGCCCCAGCATTTT.

The chain uses TRBV7-3 and TRBJ2-1, with D possibly being TRBD2 (5 bases). V shed 4 bases and J shed 8 bases, with 15 bases lying between them. The CDR3 is made up of 14 amino acids. The germline V gene encodes CDR1 SGHTA and CDR2 FQGTGA. The CDR3 DNA reads as TGTGCCAGCAGCTCAGAGGGTGTATGGGATGAGCAGTTCTTC. Translating it yields CASSSEGVWDEQFF.

Comments on this clonotype: A junction end diverges from the germline sequence, so it may reflect a read error. The chain employs TRBV13 and TRBJ1-1; D perhaps matches TRBD1 (5 bases). Germline V gives CDR1 PRHDT, CDR2 FYEKMQ (reference sequence). The CDR3 has 13 residues. The CDR3, as DNA: TGTGCCGGCAGCTACCAAGGCAGGGTTGAAGCTTTCTTT. Its translation: CAGSYQGRVEAFF.

V is TRBV2 and J is TRBJ2-3; 8 bases line up with TRBD2. J lost 4 bases, V lost 8 bases, and 5 bases had no gene match. Germline CDR1 reads SNHLY; CDR2 reads FYNNEI. The CDR3 loop spans 13 amino acids. The CDR3 here is CASVRGGSDTQYF. The CDR3 DNA reads as TGTGCCAGCGTTCGGGGGGGTTCAGATACGCAGTATTTT.